Following are 29 T cell receptor beta chains from one sample sequenced in a study of shared clonotypes between healthy human individuals. The naive CD8 fraction comprised CD45RO-negative cells positively selected for CCR7 and excluded terminally differentiated effector memory CD45RA+ cells. Here immunoSEQ multiplex PCR was the method, and the copy in TCRdb shows in-frame clones only, minus some. The sample carries some 2 million clones, roughly 94% recorded once. Sample: naive CD8+ T cells sorted from blood. The receptors come from a man aged 18 to 35 in good health.

The chain is built from TRBV9 and TRBJ2-7; D possibly uses TRBD1 or TRBD2 (6 bases each). Germline V gives CDR1 SGDLS, CDR2 YYNGEE. CDR3 length: 14 amino acids. The germline V and J ends were trimmed by 0 bases and 6 bases, with 13 bases remaining between them. The CDR3 DNA is TGTGCCAGCAGCGTAGATGGGGGGCTGAGCGAGCAGTACTTC. Protein: CASSVDGGLSEQYF.

The rearrangement joins TRBV28 to TRBJ2-3; tentatively, D is TRBD2 (6 bases). Trimming cost V 5 bases and J 4 bases, with 13 bases left between them. CDR3 size: 14 residues. CDR1 is MDHEN and CDR2 is SYDVKM in the germline V gene. The CDR3 sequence: CASSPGDSSDTQYF. The CDR3 coding sequence is TGTGCCAGCAGTCCGGGGGACTCATCAGATACGCAGTATTTT.

The chain links TRBV9 to TRBJ1-1, with D possibly TRBD1 on 6 matching bases. Trimming shortened V by 0 bases and J by 3 bases, and 18 bases separated the two germline ends. The CDR3 has 17 amino acids. The germline CDR1 and CDR2 sequences are SGDLS and YYNGEE. The CDR3 loop reads CASSVEGGPAPDTEAFF. CDR3 DNA: TGTGCCAGCAGCGTAGAGGGGGGCCCGGCCCCTGACACTGAAGCTTTCTTT.

Comments on this clone: At the DNA level, this CDR3 is encoded by other sequences in the same sample as well. The genes are TRBV5-4 and TRBJ1-6; D is unresolved. The CDR3 is 15 amino acids. Germline CDR1 and CDR2: SGHNT and YYREEE (reference sequence). V shed 0 bases and J shed 4 bases, with 8 bases lying between them. The DNA of the CDR3 is TGTGCCAGCAGCTTGGAAGGTTCTTATAATTCACCCCTCCACTTT. Translation gives CASSLEGSYNSPLHF.

The chain joins TRBV10-3 to TRBJ2-2, with TRBD1 identical over 7 bases. The CDR3 runs 15 residues. The germline CDR1 and CDR2 sequences are ENHRY and SYGVKD. The V gene end was trimmed by 10 bases and the J gene end by 1 base; junction bases not matched to a gene: 9. CDR3 sequence (DNA): TGTGCCACGGGGACCGGGACAGAGAACACCGGGGAGCTGTTTTTT. Translated, it gives CATGTGTENTGELFF.

The gene calls are TRBV7-9 and TRBJ1-1; perhaps TRBD1 as D (6 bases). V lost 3 bases, J lost 7 bases, and 12 bases lay in between. Per the germline V gene, CDR1 is SEHNR and CDR2 is FQNEAQ (reference sequence). This CDR3 has 13 residues. The CDR3 DNA reads TGTGCCAGCAGCTTTGCCACAGGGAGTGAAGCTTTCTTT. It codes for CASSFATGSEAFF. Variable domain in full (rest from reference TRBV7-9 and TRBJ1-1): DTGVSQNPRHKITKRGQNVTFRCDPISEHNRLYWYRQTLGQGPEFLTYFQNEAQLEKSRLLSDRFSAERPKGSFSTLEIQRTEQGDSAMYLCASSFATGSEAFFGQGTRLTVV.

V and J are TRBV28 and TRBJ1-6; 8 positions match TRBD1. Germline CDR1 MDHEN, CDR2 SYDVKM. The CDR3 runs to 14 residues. Trimming cost V 8 bases and J 5 bases; bases outside gene matches: 5. The DNA for the CDR3 is TGTGCCAGCGACCCGACAGGGGATAATTCACCCCTCCACTTT. Translated: CASDPTGDNSPLHF.

This clone was counted a single time. The junction differs from germline at one of its ends, possibly a read error. V usage is TRBV7-7 and J usage is TRBJ2-1; unclear D gene. This CDR3 region has 15 residues. Per germline, CDR1 SSHAT and CDR2 FNYEAQ (reference sequence). CDR3 region: CASSPDFSSYNEQFF. The CDR3 nucleotides are TGTGCTAGCAGCCCTGACTTTAGCTCCTACAATGAGCAGTTCTTC.

The chain is built from TRBV7-8 and TRBJ2-3, with 8 bases identical to TRBD2. J was trimmed by 2 bases and V by 4 bases; bases with no gene match: 8. The V gene's germline CDR1 is SGHVS and CDR2 FQNEAQ. The CDR3 runs to 16 residues. Written as DNA, the CDR3 is TGTGCCAGCAGCTCCCCGGCGGGAGGTATCACAGATACGCAGTATTTT. Residues: CASSSPAGGITDTQYF.

Notes on this clone: This same CDR3 is encoded by further DNA sequences in the sample. The chain has TRBV9 and TRBJ2-7, with D maybe TRBD2 (5 bases). V was pared by 4 bases and J by 3 bases, with 14 bases between. There are 14 residues in the CDR3. Germline loops: CDR1 SGDLS, CDR2 YYNGEE. CDR3: CASSPALGDYEQYF. The DNA of the CDR3 is TGTGCCAGCAGCCCAGCCTTGGGAGACTACGAGCAGTACTTC.

This clone came up once. The V and J genes are TRBV9 and TRBJ2-3; TRBD2 aligns across 7 bases. The CDR3 is 16 residues long. Germline values: CDR1 SGDLS, CDR2 YYNGEE. Trimming removed 0 bases from V and 2 bases from J; junction bases left unmatched: 6. The CDR3 loop reads CASSVVERDFTDTQYF. In DNA form, the CDR3 reads TGTGCCAGCAGCGTAGTTGAGCGGGACTTCACAGATACGCAGTATTTT. Together with reference TRBV9 and TRBJ2-3, the CDR3 gives the full variable domain: DSGVTQTPKHLITATGQRVTLRCSPRSGDLSVYWYQQSLDQGLQFLIQYYNGEERAKGNILERFSAQQFPDLHSELNLSSLELGDSALYFCASSVVERDFTDTQYFGPGTRLTVL.

This sequence joins TRBV10-2 and TRBJ1-1; TRBD1 is a possible D gene (6 bases). The CDR3 totals 15 residues. V lost 3 bases and J lost 3, with 14 bases in between. Germline values: CDR1 WSHSY, CDR2 SAAADI. CDR3 nucleotides: TGCGCCAGCAGTGAAGTCCGGGGGCCCGACACTGAAGCTTTCTTT. Translating gives CASSEVRGPDTEAFF.

V usage is TRBV25-1 and J usage is TRBJ2-7, with 7 bases matching TRBD2. The ends lost 3 bases at V and 6 bases at J; junction bases unmatched: 11. The CDR3 length is 15 residues. Germline V gives CDR1 MGHDK, CDR2 SYGVNS. The CDR3 nucleotides read TGTGCCAGCAGTGATTTCGGGACTACACTAGTCGAGCAGTACTTC. Translation: CASSDFGTTLVEQYF.

This chain links TRBV9 with TRBJ1-2; unclear D gene. The CDR3 runs 15 residues. Trimming left V 0 bases short and J 4 bases short, with 13 bases between. Germline V gene data show CDR1 as SGDLS and CDR2 as YYNGEE. In DNA, the CDR3 is TGTGCCAGCAGCGTAGGAGGCAGCCCAAGCTATGGCTACACCTTC. Translating gives CASSVGGSPSYGYTF. The full variable domain, rest sourced from reference TRBV9 and TRBJ1-2, is DSGVTQTPKHLITATGQRVTLRCSPRSGDLSVYWYQQSLDQGLQFLIQYYNGEERAKGNILERFSAQQFPDLHSELNLSSLELGDSALYFCASSVGGSPSYGYTFGSGTRLTVV.

This clone occurred once. A read error may account for a junction end that differs from germline. The V call is TRBV13, the J call TRBJ1-6; TRBD1 agrees at 7 bases. CDR3 size: 16 residues. The germline gives CDR1 PRHDT, CDR2 FYEKMQ (reference sequence). This chain's CDR3 is CASSETTRDSNSALHF. The CDR3 DNA reads as TGTGCCAGCAGCGAAACGACGCGGGACAGTAATTCAGCCCTCCACTTT. Using reference TRBV13 and TRBJ1-6 for the parts outside the CDR3, the full variable domain is AAGVIQSPRHLIKEKRETATLKCYPIPRHDTVYWYQQGPGQDPQFLISFYEKMQSDKGSIPDRFSAQQFSDYHSELNMSSLELGDSALYFCASSETTRDSNSALHFGNGTRLTVT.

This chain uses TRBV11-2 with TRBJ2-1; D not resolved. CDR3 length: 14 amino acids. Per germline, CDR1 SGHAT and CDR2 FQNNGV. Trimming took 1 base from V and 4 from J, leaving 8 bases between them. Here the CDR3 reads CASSLVSRYNEQFF. As DNA, the CDR3 is TGTGCCAGCAGCTTAGTATCGCGATACAATGAGCAGTTCTTC.

J is TRBJ1-4 and V is TRBV7-9, with D tentatively TRBD1 (5 bases). Trimming removed 3 bases from V and 8 bases from J, with 16 bases in between. The CDR3 sequence is 15 residues long. CDR1 SEHNR and CDR2 FQNEAQ come from the germline V gene (reference sequence). The CDR3 loop reads CASSFLLGEGEKLFF. CDR3 DNA sequence: TGTGCCAGCAGCTTTCTCTTGGGGGAAGGAGAAAAACTGTTTTTT.

V is TRBV28 and J is TRBJ1-1; TRBD1 is a possible D gene (5 bases). V was cut by 3 bases and J by 1 base, with 12 bases left in between. In germline, CDR1 is MDHEN, CDR2 SYDVKM. This CDR3 spans 15 amino acids. CDR3 coding DNA: TGTGCCAGCAGTTTTAACGGGGACCCGAACACTGAAGCTTTCTTT. Its protein is CASSFNGDPNTEAFF.

This clone was seen only once. The identical CDR3 is also encoded by other nucleotide sequences in the sample. The rearrangement links TRBV4-3 to TRBJ2-7; 11 bases agree with TRBD1. V lost 3 bases and J lost 3; bases outside the gene matches: 1. The CDR3 has 14 amino acids. CDR1 and CDR2 (germline): LGHNA, YSLEER. The CDR3 sequence: CASSQGQGDYEQYF. Written as DNA, the CDR3 is TGCGCCAGCAGCCAGGGACAGGGGGACTACGAGCAGTACTTC.

About this clone: This sample also contains other DNA sequences that code for the same CDR3. This chain links TRBV5-6 with TRBJ1-6, with unresolved D. V lost 0 bases and J lost 6, with 7 bases in between. Germline values: CDR1 SGHDT, CDR2 YYEEEE. CDR3 size: 14 residues. The CDR3: CASSLGGSNSPLHF. In DNA form, the CDR3 reads TGTGCCAGCAGCTTGGGTGGTAGTAATTCACCCCTCCACTTT.

The count of this clone is one. The chain couples TRBV2 to TRBJ1-1; 7 positions agree with TRBD1. Germline CDR1 SNHLY, CDR2 FYNNEI. The length of the CDR3 is 13 residues. Germline trimming cut 7 bases from V and 3 bases from J; bases unmatched to any gene: 5. CDR3 bases: TGTGCCAGCAAGGGCAGGGGGGACACTGAAGCTTTCTTT. This encodes CASKGRGDTEAFF.

The genes are TRBV13 and TRBJ2-7, with no clear D. Germline V lookup: CDR1 PRHDT, CDR2 FYEKMQ (reference sequence). Trimming took off 1 base at V and 5 bases at J, with 9 bases between the two ends. The length of the CDR3 is 13 residues. CDR3 sequence (DNA): TGTGCCAGCAGCTTAGAGGTAGACGACGAGCAGTACTTC. Residues: CASSLEVDDEQYF.

The chain recombines TRBV27 with TRBJ2-3, with D hard to call. The V gene's germline CDR1 is MNHEY and CDR2 SMNVEV (reference sequence). Trimming took off 5 bases at V and 2 bases at J, with 11 bases between the two ends. The CDR3 is 14 amino acids. Here the CDR3 DNA reads TGTGCCAGCAGTAGCCAGTTTTCCACAGATACGCAGTATTTT. It specifies CASSSQFSTDTQYF.

J is TRBJ1-2 and V is TRBV28, with 7 bases aligning to TRBD1. Trimming took 3 bases from V and 5 from J; bases not matched to a gene: 15. CDR3 length: 17 amino acids. From germline, CDR1 is MDHEN and CDR2 SYDVKM. In DNA form, the CDR3 reads TGTGCCAGCAGTTTGGTCGGGACAGTAGAGTCTTTTTATGGCTACACCTTC. Its protein is CASSLVGTVESFYGYTF.

This rearrangement joins TRBV6-5 to TRBJ1-5; 8 nucleotides align to TRBD1. CDR1 and CDR2 (germline): MNHEY, SVGAGI. V dropped 6 bases and J dropped 5; count of bases not matched to a gene: 6. This CDR3 has 14 amino acids. The CDR3 bases are TGTGCCAGCAGGACAGGGGCGTTCGATCAGCCCCAGCATTTT. Translation: CASRTGAFDQPQHF.

Regarding this clone: The same CDR3 also results from other DNA sequences found in this sample. The chain combines TRBV4-1 with TRBJ2-7; TRBD1 aligns across 11 bases. The J segment lost 4 bases and the V segment lost 3 bases, leaving 5 bases of the junction unmatched. The CDR3 is made up of 15 amino acids. CDR1 and CDR2 from the germline V gene are MGHRA and YSYEKL. CDR3 DNA sequence: TGCGCCAGCAGCCACCGGACAGGGGGCACTTACGAGCAGTACTTC. It specifies CASSHRTGGTYEQYF.

This chain joins TRBV9 and TRBJ2-1; TRBD2 aligns across 9 bases. The length of the CDR3 is 14 residues. Losses at the gene ends were 4 bases for V and 7 bases for J; bases not matched to a gene: 6. CDR1 SGDLS and CDR2 YYNGEE come from the germline V gene. The CDR3 protein is CASSILAGWNEQFF. CDR3 nucleotides: TGTGCCAGCAGCATTCTAGCGGGATGGAATGAGCAGTTCTTC.

This chain links TRBV6-1 with TRBJ1-2, with 8 bases fitting TRBD1. CDR3 size: 15 residues. V lost 3 bases to trimming and J lost 6 bases; unmatched junction nucleotides: 9. Germline CDR1 MNHNS, CDR2 SASEGT. CDR3 in DNA: TGTGCCAGCAGTGAGGAACAGGGGGTGTTAAATGGCTACACCTTC. Its translation: CASSEEQGVLNGYTF.

J is TRBJ2-1 and V is TRBV13; 8 nucleotides align to TRBD1. Germline CDR1 reads PRHDT; CDR2 reads FYEKMQ (reference sequence). V lost 5 bases to trimming and J lost 8 bases; unmatched junction nucleotides: 20. There are 18 residues in the CDR3. Here the CDR3 DNA reads TGTGCCAGCAGCCCCGCGGCGGGGTGGACAGGGCTCGGAGATGAGCAGTTCTTC. Its protein is CASSPAAGWTGLGDEQFF.